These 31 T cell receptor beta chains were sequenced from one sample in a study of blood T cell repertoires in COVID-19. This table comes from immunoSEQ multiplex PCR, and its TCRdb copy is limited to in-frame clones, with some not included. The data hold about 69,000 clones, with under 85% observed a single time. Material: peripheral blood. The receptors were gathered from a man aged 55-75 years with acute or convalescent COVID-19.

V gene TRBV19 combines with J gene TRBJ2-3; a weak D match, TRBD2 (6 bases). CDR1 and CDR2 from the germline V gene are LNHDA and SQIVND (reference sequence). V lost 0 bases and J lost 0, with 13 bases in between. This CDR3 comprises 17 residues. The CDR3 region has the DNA TGTGCCAGTAGTATAGATGGTTCCAGCGGGAGCACAGATACGCAGTATTTT. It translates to CASSIDGSSGSTDTQYF.

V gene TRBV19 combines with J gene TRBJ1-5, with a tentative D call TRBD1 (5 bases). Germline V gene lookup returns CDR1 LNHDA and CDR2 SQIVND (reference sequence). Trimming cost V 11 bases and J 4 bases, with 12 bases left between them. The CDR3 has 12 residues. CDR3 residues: CAVNQGNQPQHF. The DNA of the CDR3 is TGTGCCGTCAACCAGGGTAATCAGCCCCAGCATTTT.

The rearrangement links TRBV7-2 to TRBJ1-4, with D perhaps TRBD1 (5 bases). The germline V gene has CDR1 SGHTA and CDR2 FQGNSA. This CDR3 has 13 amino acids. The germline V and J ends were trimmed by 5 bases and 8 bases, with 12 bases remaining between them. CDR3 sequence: CASSPGQGEKLFF. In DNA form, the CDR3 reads TGTGCCAGCAGCCCTGGCCAGGGAGAAAAACTGTTTTTT.

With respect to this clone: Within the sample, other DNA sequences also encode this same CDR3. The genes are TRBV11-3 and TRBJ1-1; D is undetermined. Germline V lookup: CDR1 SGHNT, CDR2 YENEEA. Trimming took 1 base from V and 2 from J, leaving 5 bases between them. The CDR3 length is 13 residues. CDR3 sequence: CASSLGGNTEAFF. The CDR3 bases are TGTGCCAGCAGCTTAGGAGGTAACACTGAAGCTTTCTTT.

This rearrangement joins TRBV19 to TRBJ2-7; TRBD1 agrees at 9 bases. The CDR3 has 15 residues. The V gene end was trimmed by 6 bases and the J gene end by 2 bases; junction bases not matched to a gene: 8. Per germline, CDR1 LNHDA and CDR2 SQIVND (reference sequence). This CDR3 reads CASRRDRGSTYEQYF. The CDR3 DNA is TGTGCCAGTAGGCGCGACAGGGGGAGTACCTACGAGCAGTACTTC.

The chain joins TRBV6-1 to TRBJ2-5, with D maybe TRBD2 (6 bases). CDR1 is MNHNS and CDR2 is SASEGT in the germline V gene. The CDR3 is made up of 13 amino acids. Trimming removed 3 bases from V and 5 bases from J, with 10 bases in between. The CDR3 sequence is CASSETRGETQYF. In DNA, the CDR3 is TGTGCCAGCAGTGAGACTAGGGGTGAGACCCAGTACTTC.

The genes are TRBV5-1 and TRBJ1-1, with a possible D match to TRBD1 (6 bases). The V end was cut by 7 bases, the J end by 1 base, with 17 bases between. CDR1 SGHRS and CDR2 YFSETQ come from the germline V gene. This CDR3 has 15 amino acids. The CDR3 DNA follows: TGCGCCAGCGACTCCGGGGGGGCTCGGAACACTGAAGCTTTCTTT. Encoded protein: CASDSGGARNTEAFF.

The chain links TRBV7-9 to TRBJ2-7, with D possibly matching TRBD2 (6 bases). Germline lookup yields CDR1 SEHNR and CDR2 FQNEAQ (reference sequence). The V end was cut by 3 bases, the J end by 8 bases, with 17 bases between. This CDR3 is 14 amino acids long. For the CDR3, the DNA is TGTGCCAGCAGCTTGGGCACGGGGGTTAAGAAGCAGTACTTC. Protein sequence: CASSLGTGVKKQYF.

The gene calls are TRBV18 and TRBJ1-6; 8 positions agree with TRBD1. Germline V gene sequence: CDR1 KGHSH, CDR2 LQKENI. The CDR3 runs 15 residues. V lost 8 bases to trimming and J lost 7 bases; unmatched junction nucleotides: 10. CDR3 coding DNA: TGTGCCAGCGCGAGACCAGGGGGCCTCAATTCACCCCTCCACTTT. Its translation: CASARPGGLNSPLHF.

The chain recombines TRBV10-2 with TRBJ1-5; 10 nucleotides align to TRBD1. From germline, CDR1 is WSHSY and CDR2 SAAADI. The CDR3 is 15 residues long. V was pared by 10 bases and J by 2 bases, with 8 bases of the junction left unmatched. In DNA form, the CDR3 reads TGCGCCACCACGGACAGGGGGTCGGGCAATCAGCCCCAGCATTTT. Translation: CATTDRGSGNQPQHF.

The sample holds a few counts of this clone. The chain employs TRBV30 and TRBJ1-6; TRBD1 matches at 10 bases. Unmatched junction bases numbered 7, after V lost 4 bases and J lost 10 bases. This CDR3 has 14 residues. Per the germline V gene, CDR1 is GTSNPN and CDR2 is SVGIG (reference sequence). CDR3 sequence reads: CAWNRQGASSPLHF. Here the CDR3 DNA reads TGTGCCTGGAACCGACAGGGGGCTTCGTCACCCCTCCACTTT.

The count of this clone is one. CDR3 region: CSVEEADGYTF. For the CDR3, the DNA is TGCAGCGTTGAAGAGGCTGATGGCTACACCTTC. The V and J genes are TRBV29-1 and TRBJ1-2; no clear D gene. The CDR3 runs 11 residues. Looked up from germline, CDR1 is SQVTM and CDR2 is ANQGSEA. V was cut by 0 bases and J by 6 bases, with 5 bases left in between.

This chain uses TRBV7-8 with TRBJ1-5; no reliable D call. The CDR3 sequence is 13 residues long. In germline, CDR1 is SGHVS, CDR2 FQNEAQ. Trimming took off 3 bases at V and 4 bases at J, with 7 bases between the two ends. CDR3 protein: CASSFFGNQPQHF. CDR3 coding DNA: TGTGCCAGCAGCTTCTTCGGGAATCAGCCCCAGCATTTT.

The CDR3 protein is CASSSFLTTGGYGYTF. DNA for the CDR3: TGTGCCAGCAGCTCATTCCTCACAACAGGGGGCTATGGCTACACCTTC. This rearrangement joins TRBV7-9 to TRBJ1-2; 8 positions match TRBD1. The CDR3 has 16 residues. Germline CDR1 SEHNR, CDR2 FQNEAQ (reference sequence). Trimming removed 4 bases from V and 4 bases from J; junction bases left unmatched: 11. Based on the CDR3 plus reference TRBV7-9 and TRBJ1-2, the full variable domain is DTGVSQNPRHKITKRGQNVTFRCDPISEHNRLYWYRQTLGQGPEFLTYFQNEAQLEKSRLLSDRFSAERPKGSFSTLEIQRTEQGDSAMYLCASSSFLTTGGYGYTFGSGTRLTVV.

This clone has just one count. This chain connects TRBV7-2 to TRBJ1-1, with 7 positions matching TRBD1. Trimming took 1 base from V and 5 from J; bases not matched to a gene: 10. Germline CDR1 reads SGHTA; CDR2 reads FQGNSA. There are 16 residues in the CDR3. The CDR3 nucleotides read TGTGCCAGCAGCTTAGATTCGACAGGGCTTGGGACTGAAGCTTTCTTT. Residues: CASSLDSTGLGTEAFF.

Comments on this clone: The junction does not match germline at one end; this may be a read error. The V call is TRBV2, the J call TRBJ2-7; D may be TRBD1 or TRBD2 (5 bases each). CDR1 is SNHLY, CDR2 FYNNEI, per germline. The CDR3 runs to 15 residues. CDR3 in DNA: TGTGCCAGCAGAGAAGAGGGGTTTTGGTCCTACGAGCAGTACTTC. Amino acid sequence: CASREEGFWSYEQYF.

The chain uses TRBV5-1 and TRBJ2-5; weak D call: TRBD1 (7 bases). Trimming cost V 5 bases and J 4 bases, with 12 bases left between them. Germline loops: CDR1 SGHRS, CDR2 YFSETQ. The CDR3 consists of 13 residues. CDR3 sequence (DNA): TGCGCCAGCAGTCAGCAGGGGGGAGAGACCCAGTACTTC. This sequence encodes CASSQQGGETQYF.

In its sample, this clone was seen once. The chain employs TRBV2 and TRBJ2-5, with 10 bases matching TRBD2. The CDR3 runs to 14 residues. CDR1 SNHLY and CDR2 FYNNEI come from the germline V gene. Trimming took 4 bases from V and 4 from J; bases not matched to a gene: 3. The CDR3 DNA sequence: TGTGCCAGCAGTGCCGGGACTAGCGCAGAGACCCAGTACTTC. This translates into CASSAGTSAETQYF.

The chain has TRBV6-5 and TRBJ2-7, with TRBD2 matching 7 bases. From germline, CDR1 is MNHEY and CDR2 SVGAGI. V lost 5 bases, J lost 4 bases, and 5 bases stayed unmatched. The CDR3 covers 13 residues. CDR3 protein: CASSRVGGYEQYF. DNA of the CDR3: TGTGCCAGCAGTCGGGTCGGGGGGTACGAGCAGTACTTC.

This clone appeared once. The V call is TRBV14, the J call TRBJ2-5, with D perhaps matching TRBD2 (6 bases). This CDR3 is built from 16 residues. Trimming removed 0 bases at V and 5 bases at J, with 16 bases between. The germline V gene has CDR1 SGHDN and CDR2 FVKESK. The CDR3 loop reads CASSQDFYSRGETQYF. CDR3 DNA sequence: TGTGCCAGCAGCCAAGATTTTTACAGCCGGGGGGAGACCCAGTACTTC.

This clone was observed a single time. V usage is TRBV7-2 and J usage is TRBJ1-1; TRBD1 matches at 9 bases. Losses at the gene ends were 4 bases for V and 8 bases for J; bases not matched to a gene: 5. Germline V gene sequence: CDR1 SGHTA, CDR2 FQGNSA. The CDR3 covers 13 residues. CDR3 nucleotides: TGTGCCAGCAGCTCCGGACAGGGGAGAGAAGCTTTCTTT. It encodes CASSSGQGREAFF.

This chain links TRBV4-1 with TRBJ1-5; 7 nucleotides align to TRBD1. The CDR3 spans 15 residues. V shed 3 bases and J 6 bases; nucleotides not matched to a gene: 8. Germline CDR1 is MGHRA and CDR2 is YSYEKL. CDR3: CASSHVDREGQPQHF. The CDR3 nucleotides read TGCGCCAGCAGCCACGTAGACAGGGAAGGTCAGCCCCAGCATTTT.

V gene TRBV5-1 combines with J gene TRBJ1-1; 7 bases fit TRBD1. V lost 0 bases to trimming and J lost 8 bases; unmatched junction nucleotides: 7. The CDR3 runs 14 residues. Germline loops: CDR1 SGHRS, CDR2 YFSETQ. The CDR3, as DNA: TGCGCCAGCAGCTTGGGGACAGGCAACGCAGAAGCTTTCTTT. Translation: CASSLGTGNAEAFF.

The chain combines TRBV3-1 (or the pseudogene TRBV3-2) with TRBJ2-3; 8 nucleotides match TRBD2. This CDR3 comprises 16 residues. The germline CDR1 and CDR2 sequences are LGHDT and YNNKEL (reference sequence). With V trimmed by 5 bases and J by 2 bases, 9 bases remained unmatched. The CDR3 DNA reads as TGTGCCAGCAGCTCCGGGGGGGGCCCGTTCACAGATACGCAGTATTTT. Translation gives CASSSGGGPFTDTQYF.

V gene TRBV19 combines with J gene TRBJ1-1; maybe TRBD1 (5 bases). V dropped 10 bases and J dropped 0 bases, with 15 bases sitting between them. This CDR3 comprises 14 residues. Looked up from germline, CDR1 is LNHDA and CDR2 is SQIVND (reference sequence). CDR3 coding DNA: TGTGCCACCCACGCAGGGTGGATGAACACTGAAGCTTTCTTT. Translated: CATHAGWMNTEAFF.

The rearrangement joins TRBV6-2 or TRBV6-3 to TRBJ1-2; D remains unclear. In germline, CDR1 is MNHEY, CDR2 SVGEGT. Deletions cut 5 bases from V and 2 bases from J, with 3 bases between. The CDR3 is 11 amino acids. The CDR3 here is CASSQNYGYTF. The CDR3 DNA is TGTGCCAGCAGTCAGAACTATGGCTACACCTTC.

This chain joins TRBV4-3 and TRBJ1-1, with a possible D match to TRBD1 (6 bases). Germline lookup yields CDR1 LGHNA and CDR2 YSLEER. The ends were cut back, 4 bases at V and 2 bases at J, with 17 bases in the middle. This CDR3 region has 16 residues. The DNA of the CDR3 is TGCGCCAGCAGCCTATCAATTACGACAGGTAACACTGAAGCTTTCTTT. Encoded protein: CASSLSITTGNTEAFF.

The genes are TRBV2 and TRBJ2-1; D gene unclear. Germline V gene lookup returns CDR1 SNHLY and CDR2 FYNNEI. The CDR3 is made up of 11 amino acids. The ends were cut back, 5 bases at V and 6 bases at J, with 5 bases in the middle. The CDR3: CASSPINEQFF. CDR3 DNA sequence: TGTGCCAGCAGTCCTATCAATGAGCAGTTCTTC.

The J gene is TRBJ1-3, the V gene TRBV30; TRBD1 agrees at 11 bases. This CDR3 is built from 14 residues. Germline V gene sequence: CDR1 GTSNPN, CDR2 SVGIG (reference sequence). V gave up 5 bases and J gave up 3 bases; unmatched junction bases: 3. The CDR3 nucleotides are TGTGCCTGGGGGACAGGGGGAGGTGGAAACACCATATATTTT. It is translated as CAWGTGGGGNTIYF.

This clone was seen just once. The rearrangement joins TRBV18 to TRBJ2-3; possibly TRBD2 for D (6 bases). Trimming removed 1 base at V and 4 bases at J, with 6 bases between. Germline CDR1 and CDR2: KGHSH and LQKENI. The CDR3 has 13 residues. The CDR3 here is CASSPRGADTQYF. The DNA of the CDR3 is TGTGCCAGCTCACCACGGGGGGCAGATACGCAGTATTTT.

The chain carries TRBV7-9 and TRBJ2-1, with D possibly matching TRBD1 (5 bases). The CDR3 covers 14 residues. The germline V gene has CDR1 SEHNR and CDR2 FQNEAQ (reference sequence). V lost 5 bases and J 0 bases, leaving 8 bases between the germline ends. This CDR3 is CASSPDNSYNEQFF. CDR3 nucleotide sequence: TGTGCCAGCAGCCCGGACAACTCCTACAATGAGCAGTTCTTC.